This entry lists 5 T cell receptor beta chains sequenced from one sample in a study of blood T cell repertoires in COVID-19. TCRdb's table, derived via immunoSEQ multiplex PCR, lists solely in-frame clones and lacks some. This sample has some 60,000 clones, with about 81% found just once. The sample consisted of peripheral blood. The source of these receptors is a human donor in a cohort sampled during active COVID-19.

The V call is TRBV2, the J call TRBJ1-4; the match to TRBD1 covers 10 bases. Per germline, CDR1 SNHLY and CDR2 FYNNEI. The CDR3 totals 15 residues. V dropped 4 bases and J dropped 3; count of bases not matched to a gene: 2. CDR3 nucleotide sequence: TGTGCCAGCAGTGGGGACAGGGGCCCTAATGAAAAACTGTTTTTT. It encodes CASSGDRGPNEKLFF.

A few counts support this clone. V is TRBV7-2 and J is TRBJ2-2; the match to TRBD1 covers 9 bases. This CDR3 comprises 15 residues. V lost 6 bases to trimming and J lost 4 bases; unmatched junction nucleotides: 6. Looked up from germline, CDR1 is SGHTA and CDR2 is FQGNSA. The CDR3 DNA sequence: TGTGCCAGCAGGTCACAGGGGGCGCGCACCGGGGAGCTGTTTTTT. Its translation: CASRSQGARTGELFF.

The chain is built from TRBV5-1 and TRBJ2-3; 8 bases are a match to TRBD2. The CDR3 runs 15 residues. Germline CDR1 and CDR2: SGHRS and YFSETQ. Trimming at V came to 0 bases and at J to 5 bases, leaving 5 bases not matched to a gene. DNA for the CDR3: TGCGCCAGCAGCTTGGTCCGGGGGGGCAGAGATACGCAGTATTTT. Encoded protein: CASSLVRGGRDTQYF.

This chain connects TRBV10-3 to TRBJ1-1; D is ambiguous. Looked up from germline, CDR1 is ENHRY and CDR2 is SYGVKD. V lost 3 bases, J lost 6 bases, and 17 bases lay in between. The CDR3 is made up of 15 amino acids. The CDR3 loop reads CAISDSRRLLAEAFF. The DNA for the CDR3 is TGTGCCATCAGTGACAGTCGCAGGTTATTAGCTGAAGCTTTCTTT.

V and J are TRBV19 and TRBJ2-1; TRBD2 is a possible D gene (5 bases). The CDR3 contains 16 residues. Germline CDR1 is LNHDA and CDR2 is SQIVND (reference sequence). Trimming removed 1 base from V and 3 bases from J, with 13 bases in between. CDR3 residues: CASSIGRPSHYNEQFF. CDR3 nucleotides: TGTGCCAGTAGTATAGGGAGGCCCTCGCACTACAATGAGCAGTTCTTC.